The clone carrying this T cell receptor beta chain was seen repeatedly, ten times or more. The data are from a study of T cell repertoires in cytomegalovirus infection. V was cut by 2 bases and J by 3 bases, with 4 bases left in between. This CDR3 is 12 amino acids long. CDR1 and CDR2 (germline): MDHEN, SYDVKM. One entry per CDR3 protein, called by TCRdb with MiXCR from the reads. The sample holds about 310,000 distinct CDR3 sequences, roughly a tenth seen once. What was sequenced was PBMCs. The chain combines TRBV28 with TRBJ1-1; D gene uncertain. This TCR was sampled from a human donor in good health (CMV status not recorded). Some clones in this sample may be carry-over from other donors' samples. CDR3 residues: CASSLRHTEAFF. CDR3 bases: TGTGCCAGCAGTTTAAGGCACACTGAAGCTTTCTTT.